A single sample gave rise to the 7 T cell receptor beta chains below, sequenced in a study of identical twins. TCRdb ran MiXCR on the 5' RACE reads and lists one entry per CDR3 protein. Of more than 200,000 distinct CDR3 sequences in the sample, over 12% were seen once. The specimen sequenced was memory (CD45RO+) T cells sorted from blood. These receptors all come from a woman aged 18-35 years in good health.

At least ten counts were recorded for this clonotype. The chain uses TRBV27 and TRBJ1-1; 10 bases line up with TRBD1. The CDR3 has 14 amino acids. V shed 4 bases and J 5 bases; nucleotides not matched to a gene: 4. The V gene's germline CDR1 is MNHEY and CDR2 SMNVEV (reference sequence). CDR3 in amino acids: CASSWGQGRTEAFF. CDR3 sequence (DNA): TGTGCCAGCAGTTGGGGACAGGGGAGGACTGAAGCTTTCTTT.

J is TRBJ2-1 and V is TRBV2; TRBD2 agrees at 14 bases. Germline V gives CDR1 SNHLY, CDR2 FYNNEI. Unmatched junction bases numbered 13, after V lost 6 bases and J lost 6 bases. The CDR3 extends over 18 amino acids. CDR3 protein: CASRLGLAGGSGRNEQFF. The DNA of the CDR3 is TGTGCCAGCAGACTCGGACTAGCGGGGGGTTCGGGTCGCAATGAGCAGTTCTTC.

CDR3 sequence (DNA): TGCAGTGCTAGCGAACGCAGGGTCTCCTACGAGCAGTACTTC. Translated: CSASERRVSYEQYF. The V gene is TRBV20-1, the J gene TRBJ2-7; tentative D call: TRBD1 (5 bases). CDR1 is DFQATT and CDR2 is SNEGSKA in the germline V gene (reference sequence). Trimming took off 3 bases at V and 0 bases at J, with 12 bases between the two ends. This CDR3 has 14 residues.

This clonotype was recorded at least ten times. The chain couples TRBV24-1 to TRBJ2-3; tentative D call: TRBD2 (5 bases). The V end was cut by 6 bases, the J end by 11 bases, with 14 bases between. The CDR3 loop spans 12 amino acids. Germline values: CDR1 KGHDR, CDR2 SFDVKD. The CDR3 loop reads CATSTLLREQYF. CDR3 sequence (DNA): TGTGCCACCAGTACCTTGTTACGGGAGCAGTATTTT.

The V and J genes are TRBV5-1 and TRBJ2-1, with D perhaps being TRBD1 or TRBD2 (6 bases each). Looked up from germline, CDR1 is SGHRS and CDR2 is YFSETQ. The CDR3 consists of 16 residues. Trimming left V 1 base short and J 4 bases short, with 15 bases between. In nucleotides, the CDR3 is TGCGCCAGCAGCTTGTTCGGGGGCGATCCATACAATGAGCAGTTCTTC. Translation: CASSLFGGDPYNEQFF.

The chain uses TRBV12-3 or TRBV12-4 and TRBJ1-5, with 8 bases matching TRBD1. The V segment lost 2 bases and the J segment 9 bases; nucleotides outside the gene matches: 18. This CDR3 has 18 amino acids. The CDR3 DNA follows: TGTGCCAGCAGTTTATTTCCCATACAGGGGGGAGGTTACCGGCCCCAGCATTTT. Amino acid sequence: CASSLFPIQGGGYRPQHF.

The V call is TRBV6-1, the J call TRBJ1-1; 7 bases align to TRBD1. Germline CDR1 reads MNHNS; CDR2 reads SASEGT. Trimming at V came to 5 bases and at J to 1 base, leaving 7 bases not matched to a gene. The CDR3 length is 15 residues. CDR3: CASSTPTGWNTEAFF. CDR3 DNA sequence: TGTGCCAGCAGTACACCGACAGGGTGGAACACTGAAGCTTTCTTT.